The source of this TCR beta chain is a study of OX40 agonist ivuxolimab in advanced cancers. Libraries were prepared by immunoSEQ multiplex PCR; TCRdb keeps only in-frame clonotypes and omits some of them. The sample lists around 80,000 clones, 85% to 90% seen once, with 0.5% to 0.55% in the top ten. The sequence was collected from an adult with an advanced solid tumor such as melanoma, head and neck, liver or kidney cancer. The sequenced sample was CD4+ or CD8+ T cells sorted from blood, obtained in a trial of the OX40 agonist ivuxolimab.

This chain's CDR3 is CAWSPRNTASLRGYTF. The CDR3 region has the DNA TGTGCCTGGAGCCCCCGGAATACAGCCAGCCTACGTGGCTACACCTTC. The V gene is TRBV30, the J gene TRBJ1-2; D is undetermined. V was cut by 3 bases and J by 7 bases, with 24 bases left in between. CDR3 length: 16 residues. Germline V gene sequence: CDR1 GTSNPN, CDR2 SVGIG (reference sequence).